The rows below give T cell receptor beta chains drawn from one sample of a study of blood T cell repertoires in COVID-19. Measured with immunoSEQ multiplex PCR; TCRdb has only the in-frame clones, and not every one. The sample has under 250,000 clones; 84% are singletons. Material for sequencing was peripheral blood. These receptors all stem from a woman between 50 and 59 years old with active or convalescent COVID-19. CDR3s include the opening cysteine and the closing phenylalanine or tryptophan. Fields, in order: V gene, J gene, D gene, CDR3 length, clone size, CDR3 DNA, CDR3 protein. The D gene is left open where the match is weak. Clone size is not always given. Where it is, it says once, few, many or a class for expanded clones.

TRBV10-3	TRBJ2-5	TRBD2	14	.	TGTGCCATCAGTGATAGCGGGAGCCAAGAGACCCAGTACTTC	CAISDSGSQETQYF
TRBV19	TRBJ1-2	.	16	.	TGTGCCAGTAGTAGAACAGTTAAAGCCCTTAACTATGGCTACACCTTC	CASSRTVKALNYGYTF
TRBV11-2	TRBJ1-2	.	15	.	TGTGCCAGCAGCTTTCTATTGTCAACCAACTATGGCTACACCTTC	CASSFLLSTNYGYTF
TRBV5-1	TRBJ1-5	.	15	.	TGCGCCAGCAGCTTGACAGAGTCTAGCAATCAGCCCCAGCATTTT	CASSLTESSNQPQHF
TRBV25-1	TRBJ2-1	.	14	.	TGTGCCAGCAGCCTACCAGGATCCTACAATGAGCAGTTCTTC	CASSLPGSYNEQFF
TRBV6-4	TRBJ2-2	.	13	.	TGTGCCAGCAGTGACAGGGAGACCGGGGAGCTGTTTTTT	CASSDRETGELFF
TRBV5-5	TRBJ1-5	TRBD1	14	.	TGTGCCAGCAGCTTCCGGGACAGTAATCAGCCCCAGCATTTT	CASSFRDSNQPQHF
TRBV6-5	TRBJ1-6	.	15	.	TGTGCCAGCAGACGCCCGGGACAATATCATTCACCCCTCCACTTT	CASRRPGQYHSPLHF
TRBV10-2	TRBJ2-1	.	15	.	TGCGCCAGCACCCCGGGTGTCTTCTCCTACAATGAGCAGTTCTTC	CASTPGVFSYNEQFF
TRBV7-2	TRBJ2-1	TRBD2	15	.	TGTGCCAGCAGCCTACTAGCGGGGCCTTACAATGAGCAGTTCTTC	CASSLLAGPYNEQFF
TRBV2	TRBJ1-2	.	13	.	TGTGCCAGCAGTGTGTCTCGGGGCTATGGCTACACCTTC	CASSVSRGYGYTF
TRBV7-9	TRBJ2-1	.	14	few	TGTGCCAGCAGCTTAGGGACTGGCTACAATGAGCAGTTCTTC	CASSLGTGYNEQFF
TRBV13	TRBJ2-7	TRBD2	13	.	TGTGCCAGCGGCAAGGGAGGGCCCAACGAGCAGTACTTC	CASGKGGPNEQYF
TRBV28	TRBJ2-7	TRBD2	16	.	TGTGCCAGCAGCAAAACGGGAGCGGGAACTACCTACGAGCAGTACTTC	CASSKTGAGTTYEQYF
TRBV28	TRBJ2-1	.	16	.	TGTGCCAGCAGTTTATACTCCAGGGGTTCCTACAATGAGCAGTTCTTC	CASSLYSRGSYNEQFF
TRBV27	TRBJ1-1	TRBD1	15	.	TGTGCCAGCAGTTTAGGCGGACAGGGGGCAACTGAAGCTTTCTTT	CASSLGGQGATEAFF
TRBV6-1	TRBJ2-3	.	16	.	TGTGCCAGCAGTGAATTGGGCCAGGATCCCACAGATACGCAGTATTTT	CASSELGQDPTDTQYF
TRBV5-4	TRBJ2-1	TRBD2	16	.	TGTGCCAGCAGCTCACGGCGGGAGGGACCCTACAATGAGCAGTTCTTC	CASSSRREGPYNEQFF
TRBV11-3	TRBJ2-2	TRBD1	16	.	TGTGCCAGCAGCCCCCCCCGGGGACAGGGTCACGGGGAGCTGTTTTTT	CASSPPRGQGHGELFF
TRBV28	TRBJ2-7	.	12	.	TGTGCCAGCAGTCAACAGGGCACGGAGCAGTACTTC	CASSQQGTEQYF
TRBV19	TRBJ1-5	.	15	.	TGTGCCAGTAGTTATCTGGGGCAGGAAAATCAGCCCCAGCATTTT	CASSYLGQENQPQHF
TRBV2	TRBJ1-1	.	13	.	TGTGCCACCCACAGGGAGGGTTACACTGAAGCTTTCTTT	CATHREGYTEAFF
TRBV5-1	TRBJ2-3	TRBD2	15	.	TGCGCCAGCAGCTTCCCAGCGGGGGGTTCAGATACGCAGTATTTT	CASSFPAGGSDTQYF
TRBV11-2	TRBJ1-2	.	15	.	TGTGCCAGCAGCCCCGACGGGGGGGCTCGCTATGGCTACACCTTC	CASSPDGGARYGYTF
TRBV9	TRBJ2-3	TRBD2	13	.	TGTGCCAGCAACGGCGGGAGTGTAGATACGCAGTATTTT	CASNGGSVDTQYF
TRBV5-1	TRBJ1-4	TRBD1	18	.	TGCGCCAGCAGCTTGCGACCGGGACAGTCGGGCCCTAATGAAAAACTGTTTTTT	CASSLRPGQSGPNEKLFF
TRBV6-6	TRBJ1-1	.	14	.	TGTGCCAGCAGCCGCACGGGGAAGAACACTGAAGCTTTCTTT	CASSRTGKNTEAFF
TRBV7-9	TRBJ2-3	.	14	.	TGTGCCAGCAGCCGGGGGGCGGAAACAGATACGCAGTATTTT	CASSRGAETDTQYF
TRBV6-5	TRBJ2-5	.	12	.	TGTGCCAGCAGTCTAACCCAAGAGACCCAGTACTTC	CASSLTQETQYF
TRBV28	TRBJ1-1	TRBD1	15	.	TGTGCCAGCAGTCGAACGGACAGGGCGAACACTGAAGCTTTCTTT	CASSRTDRANTEAFF
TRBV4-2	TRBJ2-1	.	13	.	TGTGCCAGCAGCCAGAGGGGGGGGTTTGAGCAGTTCTTC	CASSQRGGFEQFF
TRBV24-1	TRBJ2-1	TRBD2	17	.	TGTGCCACCAGTGATTCCAAGCGGGGGCGGCTAGGGAATGAGCAGTTCTTC	CATSDSKRGRLGNEQFF
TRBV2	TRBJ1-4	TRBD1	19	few	TGTGCCAGCGGAGAGGTTAGGGGGCAGTTTGGGGCAACTAATGAAAAACTGTTTTTT	CASGEVRGQFGATNEKLFF
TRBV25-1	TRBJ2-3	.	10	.	TGTGCCAGCGAGGGAAATACGCAGTATTTT	CASEGNTQYF
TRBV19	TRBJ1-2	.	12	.	TGTGCCAGTAGTATTGCGGAGTATGGCTACACCTTC	CASSIAEYGYTF
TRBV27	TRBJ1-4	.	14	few	TGTGCCAGCACCTGGAGTGCAACTAATGAAAAACTGTTTTTT	CASTWSATNEKLFF
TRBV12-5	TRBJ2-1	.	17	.	TGTGCTAGTGGCTTCGGCGGGGGCGGTTCTAGCTTAAATGAGCAGTTCTTC	CASGFGGGGSSLNEQFF
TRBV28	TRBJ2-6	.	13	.	TGTGCCAGCCGAGGCTCTGGGGCCAACGTCCTGACTTTC	CASRGSGANVLTF
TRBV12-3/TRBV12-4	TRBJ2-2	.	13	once	TGTGCCAGCAGTTTAGAGCCCACCGGGGAGCTGTTTTTT	CASSLEPTGELFF
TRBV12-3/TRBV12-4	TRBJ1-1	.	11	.	TGTGCCAGCATCGAGGTGGCTGAAGCTTTCTTT	CASIEVAEAFF
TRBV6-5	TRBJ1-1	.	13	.	TGTGCCAGCAGACAATCCGGGGGCACTGAAGCTTTCTTT	CASRQSGGTEAFF
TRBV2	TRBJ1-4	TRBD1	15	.	TGTGCCAGCAATACAAACAGGGGGCCTAATGAAAAACTGTTTTTT	CASNTNRGPNEKLFF
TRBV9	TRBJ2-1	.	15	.	TGTGCCAGCAGCGCAGCCCGGCGGCTAGTTGATGAGCAGTTCTTC	CASSAARRLVDEQFF
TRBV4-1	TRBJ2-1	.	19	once	TGCGCCAGCAGCCGCCGAGGAGGCAGTAGCACGAACTCCTACAATGAGCAGTTCTTC	CASSRRGGSSTNSYNEQFF
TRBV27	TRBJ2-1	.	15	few	TGTGCCAGCAGTTCCCGACAGGTGACCTACAATGAGCAGTTCTTC	CASSSRQVTYNEQFF
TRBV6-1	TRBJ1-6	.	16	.	TGTGCCAGCAGTGAAAGTGGGGGGACGGGGAATTCACCCCTCCACTTT	CASSESGGTGNSPLHF
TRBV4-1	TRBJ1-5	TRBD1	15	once	TGCGCCAGCAGCCAAGAATTGACAGGGAATCAGCCCCAGCATTTT	CASSQELTGNQPQHF
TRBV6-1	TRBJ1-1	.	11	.	TGTGCCAGCAGTGACAGGCCTGAAGCTTTCTTT	CASSDRPEAFF
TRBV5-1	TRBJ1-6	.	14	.	TGCGCCAGCAGCTTGGCCACAGATAATTCACCCCTCCACTTT	CASSLATDNSPLHF
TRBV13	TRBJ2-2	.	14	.	TGTGCCAGCAGCTCCCAGGGGGGAACCGGGGAGCTGTTTTTT	CASSSQGGTGELFF
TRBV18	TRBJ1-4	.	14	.	TGTGCCAGCTCACAGGGAGCAACTAATGAAAAACTGTTTTTT	CASSQGATNEKLFF
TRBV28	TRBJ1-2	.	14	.	TGTGCCAGCAGTTCGGCCGGCGGTAACTATGGCTACACCTTC	CASSSAGGNYGYTF
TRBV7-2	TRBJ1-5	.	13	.	TGTGCCAGCAGCTTAGCGACGGGACAGCCCCAGCATTTT	CASSLATGQPQHF
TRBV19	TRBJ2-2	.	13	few	TGTGCCATTGCCCCTTACGGAGCCGGGGAGCTGTTTTTT	CAIAPYGAGELFF
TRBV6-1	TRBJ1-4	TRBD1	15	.	TGTGCCAGCAGTGATTCGTACAGGGGTAATGAAAAACTGTTTTTT	CASSDSYRGNEKLFF
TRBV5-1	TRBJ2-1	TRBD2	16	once	TGCGCCAGCAGCGGCTCGCTAGCGGGAGCTGCGTATGAGCAGTTCTTC	CASSGSLAGAAYEQFF
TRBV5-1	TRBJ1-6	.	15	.	TGCGCCAGCAGCTTGGGGGCAGCCGATAATTCACCCCTCCACTTT	CASSLGAADNSPLHF
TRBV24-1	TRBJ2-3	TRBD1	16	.	TGTGCCACCAGTGATTTCCGGGACAGGACTTCAGATACGCAGTATTTT	CATSDFRDRTSDTQYF
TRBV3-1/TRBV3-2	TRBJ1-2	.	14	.	TGTGCCAGCAGCCACCTTACGGGGGGCGCCGGCTACACCTTC	CASSHLTGGAGYTF
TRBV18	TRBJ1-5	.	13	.	TGTGCCAGCTCACCCGGTCTCAATCAGCCCCAGCATTTT	CASSPGLNQPQHF